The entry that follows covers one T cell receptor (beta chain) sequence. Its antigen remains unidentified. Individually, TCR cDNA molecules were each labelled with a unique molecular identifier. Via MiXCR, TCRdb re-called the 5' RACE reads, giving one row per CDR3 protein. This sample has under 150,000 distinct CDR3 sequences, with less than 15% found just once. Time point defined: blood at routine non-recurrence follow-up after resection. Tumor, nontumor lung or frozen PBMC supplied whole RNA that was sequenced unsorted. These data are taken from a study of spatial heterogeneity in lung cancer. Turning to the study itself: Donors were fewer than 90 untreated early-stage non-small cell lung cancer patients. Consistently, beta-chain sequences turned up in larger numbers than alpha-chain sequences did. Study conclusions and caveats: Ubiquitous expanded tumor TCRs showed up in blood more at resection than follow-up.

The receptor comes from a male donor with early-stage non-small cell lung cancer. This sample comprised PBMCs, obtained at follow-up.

The CDR3 here is CASSFQGSNQPQHF. CDR3 coding DNA: TGTGCCAGCAGTTTTCAGGGGAGCAATCAGCCCCAGCATTTT. The chain is built from TRBV6-5 and TRBJ1-5; TRBD1 is a possible D gene (6 bases). The germline V gene encodes CDR1 MNHEY and CDR2 SVGAGI. The CDR3 totals 14 residues. V gave up 4 bases and J gave up 1 base, with 8 bases separating them.